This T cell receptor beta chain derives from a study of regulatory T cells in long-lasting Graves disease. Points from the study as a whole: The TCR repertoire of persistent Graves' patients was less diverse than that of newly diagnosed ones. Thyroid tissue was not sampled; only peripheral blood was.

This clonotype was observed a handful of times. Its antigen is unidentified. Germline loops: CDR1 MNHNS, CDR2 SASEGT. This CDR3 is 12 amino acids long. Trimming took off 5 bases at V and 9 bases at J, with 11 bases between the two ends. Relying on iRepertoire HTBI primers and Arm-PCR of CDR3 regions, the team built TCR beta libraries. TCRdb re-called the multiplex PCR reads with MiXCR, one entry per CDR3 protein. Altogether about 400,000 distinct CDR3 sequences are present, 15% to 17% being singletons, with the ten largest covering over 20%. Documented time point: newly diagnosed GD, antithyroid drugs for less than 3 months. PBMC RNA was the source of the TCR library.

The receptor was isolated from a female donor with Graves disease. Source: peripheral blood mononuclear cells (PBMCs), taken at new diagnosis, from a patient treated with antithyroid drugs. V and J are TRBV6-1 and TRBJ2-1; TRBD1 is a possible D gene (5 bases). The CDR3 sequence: CASSPTGVEQFF. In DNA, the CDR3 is TGTGCCAGCAGTCCTACAGGCGTTGAGCAGTTCTTC.